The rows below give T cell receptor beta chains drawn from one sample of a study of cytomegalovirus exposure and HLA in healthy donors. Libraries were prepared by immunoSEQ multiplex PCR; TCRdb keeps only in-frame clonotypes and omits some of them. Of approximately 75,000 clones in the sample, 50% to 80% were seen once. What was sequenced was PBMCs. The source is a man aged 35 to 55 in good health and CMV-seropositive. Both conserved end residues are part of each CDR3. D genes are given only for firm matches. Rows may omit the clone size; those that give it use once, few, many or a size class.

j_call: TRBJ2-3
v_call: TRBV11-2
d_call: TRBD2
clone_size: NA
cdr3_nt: TGTGCCAGCAGCTCCCGGGTTAGCGGGCCGTCTGGTACGCAGTATTTT
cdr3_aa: CASSSRVSGPSGTQYF

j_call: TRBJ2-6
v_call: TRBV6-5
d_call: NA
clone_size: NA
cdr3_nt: TGTGCCAGCAGTTACAGAGGGTCTGGGGCCAACGTCCTGACTTTC
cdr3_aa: CASSYRGSGANVLTF

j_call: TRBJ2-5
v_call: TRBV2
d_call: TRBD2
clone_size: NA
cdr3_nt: TGTGCCAGCAGTATCGGGACTAGGAGAGAGACCCAGTACTTC
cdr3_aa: CASSIGTRRETQYF

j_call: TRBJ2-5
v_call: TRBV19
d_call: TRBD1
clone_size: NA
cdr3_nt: TGTGCCAGTAGTGCTGGACAGGGGAGAGAGACCCAGTACTTC
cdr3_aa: CASSAGQGRETQYF

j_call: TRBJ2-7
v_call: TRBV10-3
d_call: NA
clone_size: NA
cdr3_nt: TGTGCCATCAGTGAGTCACGAGGACAGATCTACGAGCAGTACTTC
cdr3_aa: CAISESRGQIYEQYF

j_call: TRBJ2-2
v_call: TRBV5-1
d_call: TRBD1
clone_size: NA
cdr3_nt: TGCGCCAGCAGCGGGACAGGGGACACCGGGGAGCTGTTTTTT
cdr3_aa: CASSGTGDTGELFF

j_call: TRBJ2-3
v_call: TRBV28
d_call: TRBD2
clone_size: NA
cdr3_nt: TGTGCCAGCAGTTCTAGCGGGGGTCCAGATACGCAGTATTTT
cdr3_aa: CASSSSGGPDTQYF

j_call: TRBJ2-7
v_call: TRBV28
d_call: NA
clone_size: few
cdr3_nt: TGTGCCAGCAGCCCTCAGGGGACGGGCGAGCAGTACTTC
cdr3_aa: CASSPQGTGEQYF

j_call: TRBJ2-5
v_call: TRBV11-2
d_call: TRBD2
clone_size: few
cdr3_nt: TGTGCCAGCAGCTTAGATGGGTTCCTAGCGGGGGAAAATCAAGAGACCCAGTACTTC
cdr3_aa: CASSLDGFLAGENQETQYF

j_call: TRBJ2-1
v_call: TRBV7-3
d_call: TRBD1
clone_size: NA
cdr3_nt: TGTGCCAGCAGGGGACAGGGAAGCAATGAGCAGTTCTTC
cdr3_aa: CASRGQGSNEQFF

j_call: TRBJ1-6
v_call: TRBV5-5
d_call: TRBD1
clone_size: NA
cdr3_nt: TGTGCCAGCAGCTTGAACTGGGACAGCAATTCACCCCTCCACTTT
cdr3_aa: CASSLNWDSNSPLHF

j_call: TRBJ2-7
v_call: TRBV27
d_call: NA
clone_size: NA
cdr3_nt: TGTGCCAGCAGTCCGACCGGGAACCCTTCCTACGAGCAGTACTTC
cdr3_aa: CASSPTGNPSYEQYF

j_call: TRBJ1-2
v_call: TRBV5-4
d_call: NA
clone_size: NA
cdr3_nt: TGTGCCAGCAGCCCACAGGGTACTGGTGGCTACACCTTC
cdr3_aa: CASSPQGTGGYTF

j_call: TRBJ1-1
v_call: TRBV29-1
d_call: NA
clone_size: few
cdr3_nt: TGCAGCGTTGAGTCGGAGGGAGAAGCTTTCTTT
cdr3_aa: CSVESEGEAFF

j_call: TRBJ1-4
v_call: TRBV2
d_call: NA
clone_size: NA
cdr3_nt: TGTGCCAGCAGTGGGGACACCGCAACTAATGAAAAACTGTTTTTT
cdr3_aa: CASSGDTATNEKLFF

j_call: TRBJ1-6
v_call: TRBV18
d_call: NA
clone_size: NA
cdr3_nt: TGTGCCAGCTCACCTACGGTGAATTCACCCCTCCACTTT
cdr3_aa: CASSPTVNSPLHF

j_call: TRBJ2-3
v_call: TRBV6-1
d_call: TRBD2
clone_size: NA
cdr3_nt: TGTGCCAGCGCTGAGAATCGGGGGGGAGATACGCAGTATTTT
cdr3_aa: CASAENRGGDTQYF

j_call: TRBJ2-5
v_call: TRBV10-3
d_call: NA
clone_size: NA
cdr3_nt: TGTGCCATCAGTGACGGCGGGGGCCACGCCCAGTACTTC
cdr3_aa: CAISDGGGHAQYF

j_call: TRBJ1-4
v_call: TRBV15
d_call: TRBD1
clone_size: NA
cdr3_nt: TGTGCCACCAGCAGACCGGGACAGGGAATCCCTTTGGTATCTAATGAAAAACTGTTTTTT
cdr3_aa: CATSRPGQGIPLVSNEKLFF

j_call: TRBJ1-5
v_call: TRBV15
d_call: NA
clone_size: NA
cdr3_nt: TGTGCCACCAGCAGGAAAATTCTACTGAATCAGCCCCAGCATTTT
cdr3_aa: CATSRKILLNQPQHF

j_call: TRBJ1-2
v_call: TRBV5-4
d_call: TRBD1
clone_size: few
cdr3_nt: TGTGCCAGCAGCTTTACAGGGGGCAACTATGGCTACACCTTC
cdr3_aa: CASSFTGGNYGYTF

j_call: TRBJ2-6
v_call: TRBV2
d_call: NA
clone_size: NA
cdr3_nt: TGTGCCAGCAGGCCCCTCCGTGGGGGCGCTGGGGCCAACGTCCTGACTTTC
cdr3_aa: CASRPLRGGAGANVLTF

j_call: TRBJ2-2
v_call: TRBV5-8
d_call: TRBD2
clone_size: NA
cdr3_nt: TGTGCCAGCAGCTTGGACGGGGGGGCCGGGGAGCTGTTTTTT
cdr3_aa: CASSLDGGAGELFF

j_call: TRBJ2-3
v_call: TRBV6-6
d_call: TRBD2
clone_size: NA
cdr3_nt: TGTGCCAGCCTAGCGGGGGGCACAGATACGCAGTATTTT
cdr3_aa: CASLAGGTDTQYF

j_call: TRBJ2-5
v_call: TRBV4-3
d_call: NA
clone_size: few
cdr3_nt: TGCGCCAGCAGCCAAGATTGGGTATGGGCAGGTTTACAAGAGACCCAGTACTTC
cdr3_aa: CASSQDWVWAGLQETQYF

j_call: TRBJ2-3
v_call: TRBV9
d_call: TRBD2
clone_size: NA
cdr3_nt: TGTGCCAGCAGCGCTAGCGGGAGCACAGATACGCAGTATTTT
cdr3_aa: CASSASGSTDTQYF

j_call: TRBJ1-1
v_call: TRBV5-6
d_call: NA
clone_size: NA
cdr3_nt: TGTGCCAGCAGCTTCACAGGGACCACTGAAGCTTTCTTT
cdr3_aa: CASSFTGTTEAFF

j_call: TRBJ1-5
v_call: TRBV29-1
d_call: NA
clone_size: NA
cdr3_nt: TGCAGCGTTGTCGGGGGAGGGGGCAATCAGCCCCAGCATTTT
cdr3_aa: CSVVGGGGNQPQHF

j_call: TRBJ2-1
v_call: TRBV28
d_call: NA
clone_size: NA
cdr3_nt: TGTGCCAGCAGTTCCCGAAGGGGGAGCGATGAGCAGTTCTTC
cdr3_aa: CASSSRRGSDEQFF

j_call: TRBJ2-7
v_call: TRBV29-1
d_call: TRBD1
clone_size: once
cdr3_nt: TGCAGCGTTGAAGTTACAGGGGGCGACGAGCAGTACTTC
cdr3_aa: CSVEVTGGDEQYF

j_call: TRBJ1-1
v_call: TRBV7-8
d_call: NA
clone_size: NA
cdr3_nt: TGTGCCAGCAACGAGGGGGGGCTAGAAGCTTTCTTT
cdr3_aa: CASNEGGLEAFF

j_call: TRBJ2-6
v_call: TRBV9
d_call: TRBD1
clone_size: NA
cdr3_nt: TGTGCCAGCAGCGTAGGATGGTCGAGTCGACAGGGGGCCTCTGGGGCCAACGTCCTGACTTTC
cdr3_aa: CASSVGWSSRQGASGANVLTF

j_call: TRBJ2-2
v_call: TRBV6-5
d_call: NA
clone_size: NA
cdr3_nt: TGTGCCAGCAGAGGACAGATAGTCACCGGGGAGCTGTTTTTT
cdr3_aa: CASRGQIVTGELFF

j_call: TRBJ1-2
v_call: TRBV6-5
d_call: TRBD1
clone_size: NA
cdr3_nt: TGTGCCAGCAGTCTCACAGGGGGAACCTATGGCTACACCTTC
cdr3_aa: CASSLTGGTYGYTF

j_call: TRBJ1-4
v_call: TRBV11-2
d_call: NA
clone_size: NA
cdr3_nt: TGTGCCAGCAGCTTAGCCGGGGGGCGTGAAAAACTGTTTTTT
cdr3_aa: CASSLAGGREKLFF

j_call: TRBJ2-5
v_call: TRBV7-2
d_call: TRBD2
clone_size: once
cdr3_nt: TGTGCCAGCAGCTTCACCCCGGGGAGGGCTATCCAAGAGACCCAGTACTTC
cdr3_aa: CASSFTPGRAIQETQYF

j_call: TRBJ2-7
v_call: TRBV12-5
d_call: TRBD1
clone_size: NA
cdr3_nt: TGTGCTAGTCAGACAGGGGGAAGCTACGAGCAGTACTTC
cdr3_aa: CASQTGGSYEQYF

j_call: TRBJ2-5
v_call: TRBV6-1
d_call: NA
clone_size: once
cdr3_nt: TGTGCCAGCAGTGAAGCGCCCGCCGGAACGGGTACAGGGACCCAGTACTTC
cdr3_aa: CASSEAPAGTGTGTQYF

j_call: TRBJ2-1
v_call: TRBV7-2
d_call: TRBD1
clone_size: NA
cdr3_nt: TGTGCCAGCAGCCCCCAAGGGGGCGACCCCTACAATGAGCAGTTCTTC
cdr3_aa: CASSPQGGDPYNEQFF

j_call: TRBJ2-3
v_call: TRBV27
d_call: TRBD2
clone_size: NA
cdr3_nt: TGTGCCAGCAGTTCGGGGGGGCCAGATACGCAGTATTTT
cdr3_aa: CASSSGGPDTQYF

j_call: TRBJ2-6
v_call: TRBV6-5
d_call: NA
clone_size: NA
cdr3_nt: TGTGCCAGCAGTTACGCTAGCTCTGGGGCCAACGTCCTGACTTTC
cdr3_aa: CASSYASSGANVLTF